The 21 T cell receptor beta chains below all came from one sample that was sequenced in a study of blood T cell repertoires in COVID-19. TCRdb's copy holds only in-frame clones and misses some; the assay was immunoSEQ multiplex PCR. The sample holds 300,000 or so clones, about 88% seen once. Sequences were obtained from peripheral blood. All receptors derive from a man between 65 and 85 years old with acute or convalescent COVID-19.

This rearrangement joins TRBV5-6 to TRBJ2-5; 8 bases line up with TRBD2. The CDR3 has 14 amino acids. The V segment lost 4 bases and the J segment 2 bases; nucleotides outside the gene matches: 4. Germline CDR1 reads SGHDT; CDR2 reads YYEEEE. CDR3 sequence (DNA): TGTGCCAGCAGCCCCGGGACTAGTCAAGAGACCCAGTACTTC. It is translated as CASSPGTSQETQYF.

V gene TRBV4-3 combines with J gene TRBJ2-4; 10 bases align to TRBD2. From germline, CDR1 is LGHNA and CDR2 YSLEER. The CDR3 extends over 17 amino acids. The V segment lost 0 bases and the J segment 9 bases; nucleotides outside the gene matches: 11. The CDR3 is CASSQEGQPLAGGIQYF. The CDR3 DNA reads as TGCGCCAGCAGCCAAGAGGGACAACCCTTAGCGGGGGGCATTCAGTACTTC.

The sample holds one count of this clone. This chain uses TRBV2 with TRBJ1-6, with TRBD1 identical over 9 bases. V was pared by 8 bases and J by 8 bases, with 4 bases of the junction left unmatched. The CDR3 length is 13 residues. The germline V gene has CDR1 SNHLY and CDR2 FYNNEI. The CDR3 spells CASGDRGYSPLHF. CDR3 bases: TGTGCCAGCGGAGACAGGGGGTATTCACCCCTCCACTTT.

CDR3 DNA sequence: TGTGCCAGCTCGGACAGGGGGGACAATGAGCAGTTCTTC. Translated, it gives CASSDRGDNEQFF. This chain connects TRBV19 to TRBJ2-1; 10 bases agree with TRBD1. The germline CDR1 and CDR2 sequences are LNHDA and SQIVND (reference sequence). V gave up 9 bases and J gave up 5 bases; unmatched junction bases: 4. CDR3 length equals 13 residues. The complete variable domain, with remaining parts taken from reference TRBV19 and TRBJ2-1, reads DGGITQSPKYLFRKEGQNVTLSCEQNLNHDAMYWYRQDPGQGLRLIYYSQIVNDFQKGDIAEGYSVSREKKESFPLTVTSAQKNPTAFYLCASSDRGDNEQFFGPGTRLTVL.

This chain joins TRBV7-9 and TRBJ2-2, with 8 nucleotides matching TRBD2. From germline, CDR1 is SEHNR and CDR2 FQNEAQ (reference sequence). The length of the CDR3 is 14 residues. The junction had 3 bases not matched to a gene; V was cut back by 3 bases and J by 6 bases. CDR3 sequence reads: CASSFSGVAGELFF. CDR3 DNA sequence: TGTGCCAGCAGCTTTAGCGGGGTCGCCGGGGAGCTGTTTTTT.

The rearrangement links TRBV4-3 to TRBJ2-5, with TRBD1 matching over 9 bases. Germline lookup yields CDR1 LGHNA and CDR2 YSLEER. V dropped 4 bases and J dropped 5; count of bases not matched to a gene: 8. The CDR3 has 15 residues. CDR3 in amino acids: CASSPGTGPGETQYF. The CDR3 nucleotides are TGCGCCAGCAGCCCTGGGACAGGGCCTGGGGAGACCCAGTACTTC.

This rearrangement joins TRBV6-6 to TRBJ1-2; D not resolved. The CDR3 length is 12 residues. Germline CDR1 and CDR2: MNHNY and SVGAGI (reference sequence). V lost 6 bases, J lost 7 bases, and 12 bases lay in between. CDR3 sequence: CASSPIYSGYTF. The CDR3 nucleotides read TGTGCCAGCAGCCCTATATATAGTGGCTACACCTTC.

The chain joins TRBV5-8 to TRBJ2-3; 7 nucleotides align to TRBD2. The length of the CDR3 is 15 residues. The trim removed 1 base at V and 1 base at J, leaving 3 bases unmatched. Germline-derived CDR1 and CDR2 are SGHTS and YDEGEE. The CDR3 loop is CASSLRLAGTDTQYF. CDR3 sequence (DNA): TGTGCCAGCAGCTTGCGGCTAGCGGGCACAGATACGCAGTATTTT.

This clone has more than one count but fewer than ten. Other DNA sequences from this sample encode an identical CDR3 as well. J is TRBJ1-5 and V is TRBV30, with no clear D. The CDR3 consists of 13 residues. The ends were cut back, 0 bases at V and 1 base at J, with 4 bases in the middle. Germline lookup yields CDR1 GTSNPN and CDR2 SVGIG (reference sequence). This chain's CDR3 is CAWSVRSNQPQHF. DNA for the CDR3: TGTGCCTGGAGTGTACGGAGCAATCAGCCCCAGCATTTT.

V is TRBV4-3 and J is TRBJ2-7, with D possibly being TRBD2 (7 bases). The V gene's germline CDR1 is LGHNA and CDR2 YSLEER. Trimming removed 3 bases from V and 0 bases from J, with 12 bases in between. This CDR3 is built from 15 residues. The chain's CDR3 is CASSHRGGRSYEQYF. CDR3 DNA sequence: TGCGCCAGCAGCCATAGGGGGGGCCGCTCCTACGAGCAGTACTTC.

The chain links TRBV24-1 to TRBJ2-7, with D maybe TRBD1 (5 bases). In germline, CDR1 is KGHDR, CDR2 SFDVKD. This CDR3 contains 13 residues. Trimming pared 0 bases from V and 3 bases from J, leaving 5 bases between. DNA of the CDR3: TGTGCCACCAGTGATTTGGACAGCTACGAGCAGTACTTC. Residues: CATSDLDSYEQYF.

The chain employs TRBV4-3 and TRBJ1-4, with D tentatively TRBD1 (6 bases). The V end was cut by 0 bases, the J end by 7 bases, with 9 bases between. CDR1 is LGHNA and CDR2 is YSLEER in the germline V gene. The CDR3 is made up of 14 amino acids. Written as DNA, the CDR3 is TGCGCCAGCAGCCAAGACCAGGGGAGTGAAAAACTGTTTTTT. Translating gives CASSQDQGSEKLFF.

The chain recombines TRBV6-5 with TRBJ2-7; 10 bases fit TRBD2. Trimming cost V 2 bases and J 7 bases; bases outside gene matches: 2. This CDR3 contains 13 residues. Germline V gene lookup returns CDR1 MNHEY and CDR2 SVGAGI. The CDR3 nucleotides are TGTGCCAGCAGTTACCAACTAGCGGGGGAGCAGTACTTC. Translation gives CASSYQLAGEQYF.

The chain is built from TRBV5-1 and TRBJ1-4; D remains ambiguous. Trimming took off 0 bases at V and 7 bases at J, with 7 bases between the two ends. Germline V CDR1 and CDR2: SGHRS, YFSETQ. This CDR3 region has 13 residues. The CDR3 DNA reads TGCGCCAGCAGCTTGGAACAGCCTGAAAAACTGTTTTTT. It yields the protein CASSLEQPEKLFF.

The rearrangement uses TRBV11-2 and TRBJ1-3; TRBD1 might be the D (6 bases). The ends were cut back, 6 bases at V and 2 bases at J, with 14 bases in the middle. The CDR3 covers 15 residues. The V gene's germline CDR1 is SGHAT and CDR2 FQNNGV. Here the CDR3 reads CASRQDSNTGNTIYF. CDR3 nucleotide sequence: TGTGCCAGCAGACAGGACAGCAATACTGGAAACACCATATATTTT.

The chain combines TRBV25-1 with TRBJ1-3; D might be TRBD1 (5 bases). From germline, CDR1 is MGHDK and CDR2 SYGVNS. The V end was cut by 5 bases, the J end by 0 bases, with 11 bases between. This CDR3 region has 15 residues. CDR3 sequence reads: CASSLARASGNTIYF. The CDR3 DNA is TGTGCCAGCAGTTTGGCCAGGGCCTCTGGAAACACCATATATTTT.

A single count supports this clone. The CDR3 DNA reads TGTGCCAGCAGCCTTAGGCTAGCGGGTTACAATGAGCAGTTCTTC. Translated: CASSLRLAGYNEQFF. This chain uses TRBV6-5 with TRBJ2-1; 8 nucleotides align to TRBD2. Germline V gene lookup returns CDR1 MNHEY and CDR2 SVGAGI. The CDR3 spans 15 residues. J lost 4 bases, V lost 6 bases, and 8 bases had no gene match.

The count of this clone is one. The genes are TRBV5-1 and TRBJ1-6; TRBD1 aligns across 10 bases. The CDR3 has 15 residues. CDR1 and CDR2 from the germline V gene are SGHRS and YFSETQ. Trimming removed 5 bases from V and 4 bases from J; junction bases left unmatched: 3. Written as DNA, the CDR3 is TGCGCCAGCAGGGGACAGGGGTCGTATAATTCACCCCTCCACTTT. Protein: CASRGQGSYNSPLHF. The complete variable domain, with remaining parts taken from reference TRBV5-1 and TRBJ1-6, reads KAGVTQTPRYLIKTRGQQVTLSCSPISGHRSVSWYQQTPGQGLQFLFEYFSETQRNKGNFPGRFSGRQFSNSRSEMNVSTLELGDSALYLCASRGQGSYNSPLHFGNGTRLTVT.

This clone was picked up a small number of times. This chain joins TRBV6-5 and TRBJ1-1, with 9 bases matching TRBD1. The trim removed 5 bases at V and 6 bases at J, leaving 4 bases unmatched. Germline loops: CDR1 MNHEY, CDR2 SVGAGI. CDR3 length equals 13 residues. The CDR3 sequence is CASSPRQGAEAFF. Here the CDR3 DNA reads TGTGCCAGCAGTCCCAGACAGGGGGCTGAAGCTTTCTTT.

This clone has a single count. The V call is TRBV6-5, the J call TRBJ2-7; weak D call: TRBD1 (5 bases). The CDR3 totals 13 residues. In germline, CDR1 is MNHEY, CDR2 SVGAGI. V was shortened by 6 bases and J by 3 bases, with 12 bases between the two germline ends. The CDR3: CASSEIQGYEQYF. Written as DNA, the CDR3 is TGTGCCAGCAGCGAGATCCAGGGCTACGAGCAGTACTTC.

This clone was observed many times. The chain carries TRBV2 and TRBJ2-5; 12 bases map to TRBD2. The germline CDR1 and CDR2 sequences are SNHLY and FYNNEI. The CDR3 runs 15 residues. V dropped 7 bases and J dropped 4; count of bases not matched to a gene: 7. The CDR3 is CASTPTSGGLETQYF. The CDR3 DNA is TGTGCCAGCACCCCGACTAGCGGGGGATTAGAGACCCAGTACTTC.